The 24 T cell receptor beta chains below all came from one sample that was sequenced in a study of T cells in tumors after PD-1 blockade. This table comes from immunoSEQ multiplex PCR, and its TCRdb copy is limited to in-frame clones, with some not included. The sample has approximately 60,000 clones, over 65% seen once; the top ten hold 4.7%. This specimen was PBMCs, taken after anti-PD-1 treatment. The receptors were gathered from a human donor with basal cell carcinoma.

This chain uses TRBV30 with TRBJ1-2, with unresolved D. This CDR3 has 12 amino acids. Germline CDR1 reads GTSNPN; CDR2 reads SVGIG (reference sequence). The V and J ends lost 2 bases and 6 bases respectively, with 10 bases between them. CDR3 amino acids: CAWSLVWDGYTF. The CDR3 DNA is TGTGCCTGGAGTTTGGTATGGGATGGCTACACCTTC.

This clone was seen a handful of times. The rearrangement joins TRBV6-5 to TRBJ2-3; TRBD1 matches at 10 bases. V was pared by 8 bases and J by 3 bases, with 5 bases of the junction left unmatched. This CDR3 contains 14 residues. Germline V lookup: CDR1 MNHEY, CDR2 SVGAGI. The CDR3 DNA reads as TGTGCCAGCCTCGACAGGGGGCTGACAGATACGCAGTATTTT. Translating it yields CASLDRGLTDTQYF.

The V and J genes are TRBV18 and TRBJ1-5, with TRBD1 as a possible D gene (6 bases). The V and J ends lost 6 bases and 4 bases respectively, with 16 bases between them. The germline V gene has CDR1 KGHSH and CDR2 LQKENI. CDR3 length equals 15 residues. The CDR3 spells CASSPTGSENQPQHF. The CDR3 bases are TGTGCCAGCTCGCCTACAGGGTCGGAGAATCAGCCCCAGCATTTT. Based on the CDR3 plus reference TRBV18 and TRBJ1-5, the full variable domain is NAGVMQNPRHLVRRRGQEARLRCSPMKGHSHVYWYRQLPEEGLKFMVYLQKENIIDESGMPKERFSAEFPKEGPSILRIQQVVRGDSAAYFCASSPTGSENQPQHFGDGTRLSIL.

The rearrangement uses TRBV18 and TRBJ2-2, with D tentatively TRBD1 (5 bases). This CDR3 is 17 amino acids long. Germline V lookup: CDR1 KGHSH, CDR2 LQKENI. The V end was cut by 2 bases, the J end by 0 bases, with 13 bases between. The CDR3 here is CASSPRRTGSNTGELFF. The CDR3 DNA is TGTGCCAGCTCACCAAGGAGAACAGGTTCGAACACCGGGGAGCTGTTTTTT.

The V gene is TRBV2, the J gene TRBJ1-4; D gene ambiguous. V lost 4 bases to trimming and J lost 12 bases, with 9 bases between them. The CDR3 consists of 11 residues. Germline CDR1 SNHLY, CDR2 FYNNEI. CDR3 loop: CASSAVVELFF. As DNA, the CDR3 is TGTGCCAGCAGTGCAGTTGTGGAACTGTTTTTT. The full variable domain, in which reference TRBV2 and TRBJ1-4 provide the parts outside the CDR3, is EPEVTQTPSHQVTQMGQEVILRCVPISNHLYFYWYRQILGQKVEFLVSFYNNEISEKSEIFDDQFSVERPDGSNFTLKIRSTKLEDSAMYFCASSAVVELFFGSGTQLSVL.

The V gene is TRBV30, the J gene TRBJ2-3; D may be TRBD2 (7 bases). Germline CDR1 and CDR2: GTSNPN and SVGIG (reference sequence). Trimming stripped 2 bases from V and 2 bases from J, with 17 bases between. This CDR3 is 16 amino acids long. In DNA, the CDR3 is TGTGCCTGGAGTAGGGGGGGGGCCACTAACACAGATACGCAGTATTTT. Protein sequence: CAWSRGGATNTDTQYF.

The rearrangement uses TRBV7-8 and TRBJ1-1; 7 bases are a match to TRBD1. Germline trimming cut 5 bases from V and 3 bases from J; bases unmatched to any gene: 15. CDR3 size: 17 residues. Germline assignment: CDR1 SGHVS and CDR2 FQNEAQ. The CDR3 DNA reads as TGTGCCAGCAGCCACGGGGAGGGGGCTAGTATTTACACTGAAGCTTTCTTT. Encoded protein: CASSHGEGASIYTEAFF.

The rearrangement joins TRBV3-1 (or the pseudogene TRBV3-2) to TRBJ2-2; D is undetermined. Germline CDR1 and CDR2: LGHDT and YNNKEL (reference sequence). This CDR3 has 13 residues. Between the trimmed V and J ends, which lost 0 bases and 7 bases, there was a span of 6 bases. CDR3 DNA: TGTGCCAGCAGCCAAGATCTAGGCGGGGAGCTGTTTTTT. This gives the protein CASSQDLGGELFF.

This clone was observed a handful of times. The rearrangement uses TRBV6-4 and TRBJ2-6, with D perhaps TRBD1 (6 bases). The CDR3 loop spans 15 amino acids. The germline V gene has CDR1 MRHNA and CDR2 SNTAGT. V lost 0 bases to trimming and J lost 4 bases, with 7 bases between them. CDR3 protein: CASSDSDRGANVLTF. CDR3 coding DNA: TGTGCCAGCAGTGACTCCGACAGGGGGGCCAACGTCCTGACTTTC.

The chain uses TRBV2 and TRBJ2-2, with TRBD2 matching 8 bases. Germline trimming cut 7 bases from V and 4 bases from J; bases unmatched to any gene: 5. CDR3 length: 14 residues. The germline V gene has CDR1 SNHLY and CDR2 FYNNEI. The CDR3 region is CASKASGGTGELFF. As DNA, the CDR3 is TGTGCCAGCAAGGCCAGCGGGGGCACCGGGGAGCTGTTTTTT.

The chain employs TRBV3-1 (or the pseudogene TRBV3-2) and TRBJ1-5; D possibly corresponds to TRBD1 (6 bases). V shed 3 bases and J shed 6 bases, with 9 bases lying between them. Germline-derived CDR1 and CDR2 are LGHDT and YNNKEL (reference sequence). The CDR3 is 13 amino acids. In DNA, the CDR3 is TGTGCCAGCAGCCAGGGGGCGCGTCAGCCCCAGCATTTT. Its protein is CASSQGARQPQHF.

The rearrangement joins TRBV7-9 to TRBJ2-7; maybe TRBD2 (5 bases). The germline gives CDR1 SEHNR, CDR2 FQNEAQ (reference sequence). This CDR3 contains 14 residues. V dropped 0 bases and J dropped 10 bases, with 16 bases sitting between them. The CDR3 DNA follows: TGTGCCAGCAGCTTAGCGGGTGGGTCGGGGTTTCAGTACTTC. Protein: CASSLAGGSGFQYF.

The V and J genes are TRBV4-2 and TRBJ2-7, with D perhaps matching TRBD1 (5 bases). This CDR3 is built from 13 residues. Germline CDR1 LGHNA, CDR2 YNFKEQ. Between the trimmed V and J ends, which lost 4 bases and 4 bases, there was a span of 11 bases. CDR3 protein: CASSLWQGYEQYF. The CDR3 DNA reads as TGTGCCAGCAGCCTATGGCAGGGATACGAGCAGTACTTC.

The V call is TRBV5-1, the J call TRBJ2-2; D possibly corresponds to TRBD1 (5 bases). The CDR3 contains 14 residues. The germline V and J ends were trimmed by 5 bases and 1 base, with 9 bases remaining between them. The germline gives CDR1 SGHRS, CDR2 YFSETQ. CDR3 DNA: TGCGCCAGCAGATCAGGGCTGAACACCGGGGAGCTGTTTTTT. It yields the protein CASRSGLNTGELFF.

V and J are TRBV5-1 and TRBJ2-5, with 11 bases identical to TRBD1. Germline V gene data show CDR1 as SGHRS and CDR2 as YFSETQ. This CDR3 is built from 16 residues. V dropped 4 bases and J dropped 4; count of bases not matched to a gene: 9. The CDR3 DNA sequence: TGCGCCAGCAGCCCAGGGGACAGGGGGTTTGTAGAGACCCAGTACTTC. Residues: CASSPGDRGFVETQYF.

V is TRBV6-1 and J is TRBJ1-6; D possibly corresponds to TRBD1 (6 bases). In germline, CDR1 is MNHNS, CDR2 SASEGT. The V end lost 3 bases, the J end lost 6 bases, and 9 bases lay between the germline ends. The CDR3 covers 14 residues. In nucleotides, the CDR3 is TGTGCCAGCAGTGAGACAGGAGCTAATTCACCCCTCCACTTT. This sequence encodes CASSETGANSPLHF.

This chain connects TRBV3-1 (or the pseudogene TRBV3-2) to TRBJ2-6; D is unresolved. The V end was cut by 4 bases, the J end by 4 bases, with 20 bases between. Germline-derived CDR1 and CDR2 are LGHDT and YNNKEL (reference sequence). This CDR3 comprises 18 residues. The CDR3 spells CASSPRRLGALGANVLTF. CDR3 DNA sequence: TGTGCCAGCAGCCCGAGACGGCTGGGCGCTTTGGGGGCCAACGTCCTGACTTTC.

This chain connects TRBV7-2 to TRBJ2-5, with 7 bases lining up with TRBD1. Per germline, CDR1 SGHTA and CDR2 FQGNSA. V dropped 6 bases and J dropped 3; count of bases not matched to a gene: 7. The CDR3 is 14 amino acids. The CDR3 spells CASSAGTAKETQYF. The CDR3 nucleotides are TGTGCCAGCAGTGCCGGGACAGCTAAAGAGACCCAGTACTTC. Drawing the rest from reference TRBV7-2 and TRBJ2-5, the complete variable domain is GAGVSQSPSNKVTEKGKDVELRCDPISGHTALYWYRQSLGQGLEFLIYFQGNSAPDKSGLPSDRFSAERTGGSVSTLTIQRTQQEDSAVYLCASSAGTAKETQYFGPGTRLLVL.

V and J are TRBV10-2 and TRBJ1-1; 9 nucleotides agree with TRBD1. CDR3 length: 15 amino acids. The germline CDR1 and CDR2 sequences are WSHSY and SAAADI. V gave up 6 bases and J gave up 4 bases; unmatched junction bases: 9. This chain's CDR3 is CASRGDRVWGTEAFF. The CDR3 DNA is TGCGCCAGCAGGGGGGACAGGGTTTGGGGCACTGAAGCTTTCTTT.

This clone was counted a few times. The genes are TRBV6-6 and TRBJ2-1; TRBD2 matches 10 bases. Germline assignment: CDR1 MNHNY and CDR2 SVGAGI (reference sequence). This CDR3 has 15 residues. The J segment lost 3 bases and the V segment lost 7 bases, leaving 6 bases of the junction unmatched. CDR3 sequence reads: CASTTSGGGYNEQFF. The CDR3 coding sequence is TGTGCCAGCACAACCAGCGGGGGGGGCTACAATGAGCAGTTCTTC.

In its sample, this clone was seen a few times. J is TRBJ1-1 and V is TRBV7-8; 7 nucleotides align to TRBD1. The CDR3 is 14 amino acids. Unmatched junction bases numbered 0, after V lost 1 base and J lost 1 base. Germline CDR1 is SGHVS and CDR2 is FQNEAQ. The CDR3 bases are TGTGCCAGCAGCTTAGGGACAGGGAACACTGAAGCTTTCTTT. It is translated as CASSLGTGNTEAFF.

V gene TRBV9 combines with J gene TRBJ2-7; TRBD2 matches at 15 bases. CDR3 length: 17 residues. After removal of 4 bases from V and 2 bases from J, the junction contained 7 bases not matched to a gene. From germline, CDR1 is SGDLS and CDR2 YYNGEE. In DNA, the CDR3 is TGTGCCAGCAGCCTCGGACTAGCGGGGGGGCCTACCTACGAGCAGTACTTC. Protein: CASSLGLAGGPTYEQYF.

This clone was picked up one time. CDR3 protein: CASRDTGDSNEQFF. The CDR3 nucleotides read TGCGCCAGCAGAGATACAGGGGATTCTAATGAGCAGTTCTTC. This chain links TRBV10-1 with TRBJ2-1; 7 positions agree with TRBD1. Unmatched junction bases numbered 9, after V lost 6 bases and J lost 7 bases. There are 14 residues in the CDR3. Germline CDR1 WNHNN, CDR2 SYGVQD (reference sequence).

This clone has only a few counts. V and J are TRBV18 and TRBJ2-2, with 10 positions matching TRBD1. The junction had 0 bases not matched to a gene; V was cut back by 11 bases and J by 0 bases. CDR3 length: 13 residues. Germline values: CDR1 KGHSH, CDR2 LQKENI. The CDR3 DNA reads as TGTGCCGGGACAGGGGCGAACACCGGGGAGCTGTTTTTT. It specifies CAGTGANTGELFF.